These 26 T cell receptor beta chains were all obtained from the same sample, sequenced in a study of shared clonotypes between healthy human individuals. Repertoires were generated with immunoSEQ multiplex PCR, while TCRdb's copy carries only in-frame clones and drops some. The data contain roughly 1,500,000 clones, 98% of them seen just once; the ten biggest clones take up about 0.34%. Input material: naive CD4+ T cells sorted from blood. Subset described: CD45RA+ positively selected. Receptors were obtained from a man aged 30-40 years in good health.

The V and J genes are TRBV4-2 and TRBJ2-1; tentatively, D is TRBD1 or TRBD2 (6 bases each). V dropped 0 bases and J dropped 2 bases, with 11 bases sitting between them. The CDR3 covers 16 residues. Germline CDR1 is LGHNA and CDR2 is YNFKEQ. The CDR3, as DNA: TGTGCCAGCAGCCAAGAGGGGGCGGGAACCTACAATGAGCAGTTCTTC. It translates to CASSQEGAGTYNEQFF.

The J gene is TRBJ2-5, the V gene TRBV5-1; possible D gene TRBD2, 5 bases. Trimming shortened V by 0 bases and J by 1 base, and 13 bases separated the two germline ends. The CDR3 covers 16 residues. The germline CDR1 and CDR2 sequences are SGHRS and YFSETQ. This chain's CDR3 is CASSLVGSPPQETQYF. In DNA, the CDR3 is TGCGCCAGCAGCTTGGTAGGGAGCCCCCCCCAAGAGACCCAGTACTTC.

The rearrangement joins TRBV5-6 to TRBJ2-5; 7 bases match TRBD2. Germline V gives CDR1 SGHDT, CDR2 YYEEEE. The CDR3 has 14 amino acids. J was trimmed by 2 bases and V by 6 bases; bases with no gene match: 7. The CDR3 DNA reads TGTGCCAGCACCTACCTAGCGGCTCAAGAGACCCAGTACTTC. Translation gives CASTYLAAQETQYF.

The chain combines TRBV7-3 with TRBJ2-1, with D tentatively TRBD1 (7 bases). The length of the CDR3 is 15 residues. CDR1 and CDR2 from the germline V gene are SGHTA and FQGTGA. Between the trimmed V and J ends, which lost 2 bases and 6 bases, there was a span of 14 bases. The DNA of the CDR3 is TGTGCCAGCAGCTTAGGCGGGACAGTGGTCAATGAGCAGTTCTTC. As protein: CASSLGGTVVNEQFF. Filled out from reference TRBV7-3 and TRBJ2-1, the complete variable domain reads GAGVSQTPSNKVTEKGKYVELRCDPISGHTALYWYRQSLGQGPEFLIYFQGTGAADDSGLPNDRFFAVRPEGSVSTLKIQRTERGDSAVYLCASSLGGTVVNEQFFGPGTRLTVL.

The chain has TRBV28 and TRBJ2-3; unclear D gene. Trimming shortened V by 2 bases and J by 0 bases, and 15 bases separated the two germline ends. Germline lookup yields CDR1 MDHEN and CDR2 SYDVKM. The CDR3 spans 17 residues. CDR3 sequence (DNA): TGTGCCAGCAGTTTAGTGGGTCCTTCCCTCAGCACAGATACGCAGTATTTT. Protein sequence: CASSLVGPSLSTDTQYF.

The CDR3 DNA reads TGTGCCAGCAGTGCCCTAAGCTCCTACGAGCAGTACTTC. Translated, it gives CASSALSSYEQYF. V is TRBV6-1 and J is TRBJ2-7; no reliable D call. The germline V gene encodes CDR1 MNHNS and CDR2 SASEGT. The CDR3 covers 13 residues. Trimming took off 4 bases at V and 0 bases at J, with 7 bases between the two ends.

This clone was counted a single time. This chain connects TRBV25-1 to TRBJ1-5, with a possible D match to TRBD1 (6 bases). V dropped 2 bases and J dropped 0 bases, with 11 bases sitting between them. The CDR3 is made up of 16 amino acids. Per the germline V gene, CDR1 is MGHDK and CDR2 is SYGVNS. The CDR3 region is CASSEKRGGSNQPQHF. In DNA, the CDR3 is TGTGCCAGCAGTGAAAAGAGGGGGGGTAGCAATCAGCCCCAGCATTTT.

The CDR3 bases are TGTGCCAGCAGCTTGGTTCGGACTAGCGGGAGTATGGAGACCCAGTACTTC. Translation gives CASSLVRTSGSMETQYF. The chain has TRBV11-2 and TRBJ2-5, with 13 bases fitting TRBD2. Germline loops: CDR1 SGHAT, CDR2 FQNNGV. Unmatched junction bases numbered 9, after V lost 3 bases and J lost 5 bases. The CDR3 is made up of 17 amino acids.

The rearrangement joins TRBV11-2 to TRBJ2-1; the match to TRBD2 covers 8 bases. The J segment lost 4 bases and the V segment lost 1 base, leaving 6 bases of the junction unmatched. Germline assignment: CDR1 SGHAT and CDR2 FQNNGV. This CDR3 is built from 16 residues. The CDR3 loop reads CASSLVRPGGYNEQFF. Here the CDR3 DNA reads TGTGCCAGCAGCTTAGTTAGGCCGGGAGGGTACAATGAGCAGTTCTTC.

The CDR3, as DNA: TGTGCCAGCAGTTTTGTACAGAAGACCTTGCACTACGAGCAGTACTTC. This translates into CASSFVQKTLHYEQYF. The rearrangement links TRBV28 to TRBJ2-7, with unresolved D. V lost 3 bases and J 3 bases, leaving 18 bases between the germline ends. CDR1 is MDHEN and CDR2 is SYDVKM in the germline V gene. The CDR3 runs 16 residues.

This chain connects TRBV10-2 to TRBJ2-1; perhaps TRBD2 as D (5 bases). This CDR3 region has 13 residues. The ends were cut back, 10 bases at V and 0 bases at J, with 10 bases in the middle. The germline CDR1 and CDR2 sequences are WSHSY and SAAADI. This CDR3 reads CATTGNSYNEQFF. The CDR3, as DNA: TGCGCCACAACCGGGAACTCCTACAATGAGCAGTTCTTC.

The chain employs TRBV18 and TRBJ1-1; 7 bases agree with TRBD1. The CDR3 is 15 residues long. CDR1 and CDR2 from the germline V gene are KGHSH and LQKENI. V trimming: 6 bases; J trimming: 0 bases; junction bases outside the gene matches: 7. For the CDR3, the DNA is TGTGCCAGCTCCCCCCAGGGGGGTATGAACACTGAAGCTTTCTTT. The encoded protein is CASSPQGGMNTEAFF.

This chain joins TRBV27 and TRBJ1-5, with 7 nucleotides matching TRBD1. CDR3 length equals 18 residues. Trimming removed 5 bases from V and 1 base from J; junction bases left unmatched: 14. Germline V gene lookup returns CDR1 MNHEY and CDR2 SMNVEV (reference sequence). The CDR3 reads CASSMLFSGTESNQPQHF. The CDR3 DNA follows: TGTGCCAGCAGTATGTTATTTTCCGGGACAGAGAGCAATCAGCCCCAGCATTTT.

Here the CDR3 reads CACSEGYSNQPQHF. CDR3 in DNA: TGTGCCTGCTCGGAGGGGTATAGCAATCAGCCCCAGCATTTT. The genes are TRBV27 and TRBJ1-5, with D possibly being TRBD1 (5 bases). Trimming removed 11 bases from V and 0 bases from J, with 14 bases in between. The CDR3 has 14 residues. CDR1 is MNHEY, CDR2 SMNVEV, per germline (reference sequence).

The V call is TRBV6-5, the J call TRBJ2-7; 12 nucleotides match TRBD2. V trimming: 4 bases; J trimming: 5 bases; junction bases outside the gene matches: 9. Germline lookup yields CDR1 MNHEY and CDR2 SVGAGI. This CDR3 is built from 16 residues. For the CDR3, the DNA is TGTGCCAGCAGTTTTAGGACTAGCGGGATTGAGGACGAGCAGTACTTC. This translates into CASSFRTSGIEDEQYF.

V usage is TRBV15 and J usage is TRBJ2-2; 7 bases line up with TRBD1. The germline V gene encodes CDR1 LNHNV and CDR2 YYDKDF (reference sequence). The V segment lost 1 base and the J segment 4 bases; nucleotides outside the gene matches: 3. This CDR3 comprises 15 residues. CDR3 coding DNA: TGTGCCACCAGCAGAGGGGACAGCACCACCGGGGAGCTGTTTTTT. It codes for CATSRGDSTTGELFF.

The CDR3 region is CASSLRRGAEAFF. The CDR3 DNA reads as TGTGCCAGCAGTTTACGCAGGGGCGCTGAAGCTTTCTTT. The rearrangement joins TRBV27 to TRBJ1-1, with a tentative D call TRBD1 (6 bases). This CDR3 is built from 13 residues. Germline CDR1 is MNHEY and CDR2 is SMNVEV (reference sequence). V was trimmed by 2 bases and J by 6 bases, leaving 10 bases between them.

The count of this clone is one. This chain connects TRBV4-3 to TRBJ2-7; the D gene is possibly TRBD2 (6 bases). V was cut by 1 base and J by 3 bases, with 13 bases left in between. Germline assignment: CDR1 LGHNA and CDR2 YSLEER. The CDR3 contains 15 residues. The CDR3 sequence is CASSQGLRTNYEQYF. CDR3 DNA: TGCGCCAGCAGCCAAGGGCTCCGGACTAACTACGAGCAGTACTTC.

This sequence joins TRBV14 and TRBJ2-3; TRBD2 matches at 9 bases. V gave up 4 bases and J gave up 8 bases; unmatched junction bases: 4. The germline gives CDR1 SGHDN, CDR2 FVKESK. The CDR3 is made up of 13 amino acids. CDR3 sequence (DNA): TGTGCCAGCAGCCTAGCGGGAGCCGGTACGCAGTATTTT. Amino acid sequence: CASSLAGAGTQYF.

This chain links TRBV11-2 with TRBJ2-7; 9 positions agree with TRBD2. CDR1 and CDR2 (germline): SGHAT, FQNNGV. The V gene end was trimmed by 4 bases and the J gene end by 4 bases; junction bases not matched to a gene: 14. This CDR3 has 17 residues. CDR3 loop: CASSSETRLAAPYEQYF. CDR3 nucleotide sequence: TGTGCCAGCAGCTCCGAGACCCGACTAGCGGCACCTTACGAGCAGTACTTC.

The rearrangement joins TRBV30 to TRBJ2-1; 7 bases agree with TRBD2. V dropped 4 bases and J dropped 8; count of bases not matched to a gene: 11. CDR1 and CDR2 from the germline V gene are GTSNPN and SVGIG (reference sequence). This CDR3 is built from 14 residues. The CDR3 DNA sequence: TGTGCCTGGAAGAAGGGTCTAGCGGTCGATGAGCAGTTCTTC. Translation: CAWKKGLAVDEQFF. The full variable domain, in which reference TRBV30 and TRBJ2-1 provide the parts outside the CDR3, is SQTIHQWPATLVQPVGSPLSLECTVEGTSNPNLYWYRQAAGRGLQLLFYSVGIGQISSEVPQNLSASRPQDRQFILSSKKLLLSDSGFYLCAWKKGLAVDEQFFGPGTRLTVL.

The chain carries TRBV7-2 and TRBJ1-4; 7 nucleotides agree with TRBD1. Trimming cost V 5 bases and J 6 bases; bases outside gene matches: 6. This CDR3 is built from 14 residues. Germline assignment: CDR1 SGHTA and CDR2 FQGNSA. CDR3 DNA: TGTGCCAGCAGCATAGGGGGCTTGGATGAAAAACTGTTTTTT. Its translation is CASSIGGLDEKLFF.

This chain uses TRBV13 with TRBJ2-1, with D unresolved. Between the trimmed V and J ends, which lost 1 base and 6 bases, there was a span of 7 bases. Germline lookup yields CDR1 PRHDT and CDR2 FYEKMQ (reference sequence). The CDR3 spans 13 residues. The CDR3 nucleotides read TGTGCCAGCAGCTTAGAGACTTTCAATGAGCAGTTCTTC. This translates into CASSLETFNEQFF.

This chain connects TRBV28 to TRBJ1-4; 8 bases fit TRBD1. This CDR3 is built from 14 residues. Germline V gene lookup returns CDR1 MDHEN and CDR2 SYDVKM. Trimming took 6 bases from V and 5 from J; bases not matched to a gene: 5. CDR3 DNA sequence: TGTGCCAGCAGCCCCGGGACAGGCAATGAAAAACTGTTTTTT. It codes for CASSPGTGNEKLFF.

This chain connects TRBV2 to TRBJ2-7; no definite D call. Germline CDR1 SNHLY, CDR2 FYNNEI. Trimming shortened V by 2 bases and J by 0 bases, and 17 bases separated the two germline ends. The CDR3 is 17 amino acids. CDR3 sequence: CASSEYPLVGYSYEQYF. The CDR3 nucleotides are TGTGCCAGCAGTGAATATCCCCTAGTTGGGTACTCCTACGAGCAGTACTTC.

This clone appeared a single time. The V call is TRBV11-2, the J call TRBJ1-3; the D is unclear. The germline V and J ends were trimmed by 5 bases and 4 bases, with 9 bases remaining between them. The CDR3 loop spans 13 amino acids. Germline lookup yields CDR1 SGHAT and CDR2 FQNNGV. The CDR3 DNA sequence: TGTGCCAGCAGCCCGAAAGGGGGAAACACCATATATTTT. Its translation: CASSPKGGNTIYF.